What follows are 17 T cell receptor beta chains derived from one specimen sequenced in a study of shared clonotypes between healthy human individuals. The assay was immunoSEQ multiplex PCR, and TCRdb's table has in-frame clones only and misses some. The table includes 2 million to 3 million clones, 93% detected once. Sequencing was done on a sample of naive CD4+ T cells from PBMCs. Subset: CD45RA+ positively selected. Every receptor here comes from a man between 18 and 29 years old in good health. Some clones in this sample may be carry-over from other donors' samples.

The gene calls are TRBV4-3 and TRBJ1-5; the match to TRBD1 covers 10 bases. CDR1 and CDR2 (germline): LGHNA, YSLEER. This CDR3 has 15 residues. J lost 1 base, V lost 4 bases, and 1 base had no gene match. As DNA, the CDR3 is TGCGCCAGCAGCCGGACAGGGGGAAGCAATCAGCCCCAGCATTTT. It codes for CASSRTGGSNQPQHF.

CDR3 residues: CASSGSGVPAYNEQFF. DNA of the CDR3: TGTGCCAGCAGCGGCAGTGGGGTCCCCGCCTACAATGAGCAGTTCTTC. V and J are TRBV9 and TRBJ2-1, with D uncertain. Trimming removed 3 bases at V and 2 bases at J, with 15 bases between. The germline V gene encodes CDR1 SGDLS and CDR2 YYNGEE. The CDR3 consists of 16 residues.

On this clone itself: Other nucleotide sequences from this sample produce the same CDR3. The chain's CDR3 is CAWSVGRLTEAFF. The DNA of the CDR3 is TGTGCCTGGAGTGTGGGGCGGCTCACTGAAGCTTTCTTT. The chain links TRBV30 to TRBJ1-1, with a tentative D call TRBD1 (5 bases). The V and J ends lost 0 bases and 4 bases respectively, with 9 bases between them. This CDR3 is built from 13 residues. Germline-derived CDR1 and CDR2 are GTSNPN and SVGIG (reference sequence).

As to this clone: Compared with germline, one end of the junction differs, possibly owing to a read error. V usage is TRBV6-1 and J usage is TRBJ2-5, with TRBD1 matching over 9 bases. Germline lookup yields CDR1 MNHNS and CDR2 SASEGT. The CDR3 runs to 15 residues. DNA for the CDR3: TGTGCCAGCAGAGAAGTACAGGGGGCAGGGGAGACCCAGTACTTC. This encodes CASREVQGAGETQYF.

V and J are TRBV7-2 and TRBJ2-5, with D hard to call. CDR3 length: 13 amino acids. In germline, CDR1 is SGHTA, CDR2 FQGNSA. V lost 4 bases to trimming and J lost 7 bases, with 13 bases between them. This chain's CDR3 is CASSSSLGGTQYF. The CDR3, as DNA: TGTGCCAGCAGCTCATCCTTGGGTGGGACCCAGTACTTC. Full variable domain (missing parts from reference TRBV7-2 and TRBJ2-5): GAGVSQSPSNKVTEKGKDVELRCDPISGHTALYWYRQSLGQGLEFLIYFQGNSAPDKSGLPSDRFSAERTGGSVSTLTIQRTQQEDSAVYLCASSSSLGGTQYFGPGTRLLVL.

V and J are TRBV7-2 and TRBJ2-7; unclear D gene. V lost 4 bases and J lost 5, with 9 bases in between. CDR3 length: 12 residues. CDR1 SGHTA and CDR2 FQGNSA come from the germline V gene. The CDR3 nucleotides are TGTGCCAGCAGCTGGACGGGTGACGAGCAGTACTTC. It codes for CASSWTGDEQYF.

The chain uses TRBV5-1 and TRBJ2-7; tentatively, D is TRBD2 (7 bases). Trimming shortened V by 0 bases and J by 1 base, and 14 bases separated the two germline ends. Germline assignment: CDR1 SGHRS and CDR2 YFSETQ. The CDR3 sequence is 16 residues long. The CDR3 region is CASSLAGGGQSYEQYF. CDR3 coding DNA: TGCGCCAGCAGCTTGGCGGGGGGCGGGCAGTCCTACGAGCAGTACTTC. The full variable domain, with the rest looked up from reference TRBV5-1 and TRBJ2-7, is KAGVTQTPRYLIKTRGQQVTLSCSPISGHRSVSWYQQTPGQGLQFLFEYFSETQRNKGNFPGRFSGRQFSNSRSEMNVSTLELGDSALYLCASSLAGGGQSYEQYFGPGTRLTVT.

The genes are TRBV11-2 and TRBJ2-5; TRBD1 matches 7 bases. The CDR3 consists of 14 residues. J gave up 2 bases and V 4 bases, and 4 bases lay outside the gene matches. Germline V gene sequence: CDR1 SGHAT, CDR2 FQNNGV. This CDR3 reads CASSSSGQQETQYF. In DNA, the CDR3 is TGTGCCAGCAGCTCGTCGGGACAGCAAGAGACCCAGTACTTC.

V and J are TRBV5-4 and TRBJ2-1; D ambiguous. V lost 0 bases to trimming and J lost 2 bases, with 12 bases between them. This CDR3 is 16 amino acids long. The V gene's germline CDR1 is SGHNT and CDR2 YYREEE (reference sequence). In DNA form, the CDR3 reads TGTGCCAGCAGCTTGGGGCAGCTACCCCCCTACAATGAGCAGTTCTTC. It codes for CASSLGQLPPYNEQFF.

The J gene is TRBJ2-7, the V gene TRBV11-3; 9 positions match TRBD2. CDR3 length equals 14 residues. From germline, CDR1 is SGHNT and CDR2 YENEEA. Trimming at V came to 1 base and at J to 5 bases, leaving 3 bases not matched to a gene. The DNA of the CDR3 is TGTGCCAGCAGCTTAGCAGCGGGAGGCCACGAGCAGTACTTC. Translation: CASSLAAGGHEQYF.

The chain links TRBV11-2 to TRBJ1-2; D not resolved. CDR3 length: 14 amino acids. V lost 3 bases, J lost 5 bases, and 13 bases lay in between. Germline values: CDR1 SGHAT, CDR2 FQNNGV. The CDR3 DNA is TGTGCCAGCAGCTTCTCAGGCAGCACTTATGGCTACACCTTC. The encoded protein is CASSFSGSTYGYTF.

The rearrangement joins TRBV19 to TRBJ2-3; the match to TRBD2 covers 8 bases. Germline V gene data show CDR1 as LNHDA and CDR2 as SQIVND (reference sequence). V lost 2 bases and J lost 4; bases outside the gene matches: 17. The CDR3 is made up of 19 amino acids. The CDR3 protein is CASSIMGALAGGGPDTQYF. The CDR3, as DNA: TGTGCCAGTAGTATAATGGGGGCTCTGGCGGGAGGAGGGCCAGATACGCAGTATTTT. Filled out from reference TRBV19 and TRBJ2-3, the complete variable domain reads DGGITQSPKYLFRKEGQNVTLSCEQNLNHDAMYWYRQDPGQGLRLIYYSQIVNDFQKGDIAEGYSVSREKKESFPLTVTSAQKNPTAFYLCASSIMGALAGGGPDTQYFGPGTRLTVL.

The rearrangement uses TRBV7-9 and TRBJ2-5; D is perhaps TRBD1 (6 bases). The CDR3 sequence is 14 residues long. Germline CDR1 is SEHNR and CDR2 is FQNEAQ (reference sequence). With 7 bases removed from V and 3 bases from J, the gap between germline ends came to 15 bases. In nucleotides, the CDR3 is TGTGCCAGCACCCCCGGACAGACCAAAGAGACCCAGTACTTC. It specifies CASTPGQTKETQYF.

V is TRBV19 and J is TRBJ1-5; tentative D call: TRBD1 (5 bases). This CDR3 contains 15 residues. Trimming took off 5 bases at V and 4 bases at J, with 15 bases between the two ends. Germline V gene data show CDR1 as LNHDA and CDR2 as SQIVND (reference sequence). CDR3 in amino acids: CASSQPGRPNQPQHF. CDR3 nucleotide sequence: TGTGCCAGTAGTCAACCGGGACGGCCAAATCAGCCCCAGCATTTT.

This clone was detected only once. The rearrangement links TRBV2 to TRBJ1-3, with D maybe TRBD1 (5 bases). CDR3 length equals 14 residues. V was clipped by 6 bases and J by 0 bases, with 9 bases between them. The germline CDR1 and CDR2 sequences are SNHLY and FYNNEI. CDR3 DNA sequence: TGTGCCAGCAGATACCAGGGCTCTGGAAACACCATATATTTT. It specifies CASRYQGSGNTIYF.

This chain joins TRBV27 and TRBJ2-1, with TRBD2 matching over 7 bases. Trimming at V came to 1 base and at J to 7 bases, leaving 1 base not matched to a gene. The CDR3 covers 13 residues. CDR1 is MNHEY, CDR2 SMNVEV, per germline (reference sequence). The CDR3 spells CASSLWRENEQFF. The CDR3 bases are TGTGCCAGCAGTTTATGGCGGGAGAATGAGCAGTTCTTC.

The genes are TRBV9 and TRBJ1-2; D perhaps matches TRBD1 (5 bases). Trimming took 0 bases from V and 6 from J, leaving 12 bases between them. The CDR3 is 14 amino acids. Germline values: CDR1 SGDLS, CDR2 YYNGEE. The CDR3 is CASSVGKGTDGYTF. The CDR3 nucleotides read TGTGCCAGCAGCGTAGGGAAGGGGACGGATGGCTACACCTTC. Full variable domain (outside the CDR3, taken from reference TRBV9 and TRBJ1-2): DSGVTQTPKHLITATGQRVTLRCSPRSGDLSVYWYQQSLDQGLQFLIQYYNGEERAKGNILERFSAQQFPDLHSELNLSSLELGDSALYFCASSVGKGTDGYTFGSGTRLTVV.